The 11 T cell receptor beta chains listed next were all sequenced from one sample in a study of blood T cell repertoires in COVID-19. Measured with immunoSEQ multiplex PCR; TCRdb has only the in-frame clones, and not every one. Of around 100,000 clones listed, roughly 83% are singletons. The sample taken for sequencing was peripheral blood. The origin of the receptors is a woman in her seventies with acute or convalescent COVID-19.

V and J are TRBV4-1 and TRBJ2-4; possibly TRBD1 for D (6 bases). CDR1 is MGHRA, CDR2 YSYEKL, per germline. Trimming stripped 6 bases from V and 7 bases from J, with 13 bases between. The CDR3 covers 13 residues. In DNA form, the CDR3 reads TGCGCCAGCAGGGGGTCAGGGGATAACATTCAGTACTTC. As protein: CASRGSGDNIQYF.

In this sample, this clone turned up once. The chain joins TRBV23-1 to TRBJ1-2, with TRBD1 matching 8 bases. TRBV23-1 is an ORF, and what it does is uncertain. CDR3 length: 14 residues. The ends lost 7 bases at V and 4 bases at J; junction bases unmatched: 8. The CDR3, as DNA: TGCGCCAGCACCCGACAGGGGCTCCTCTATGGCTACACCTTC. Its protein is CASTRQGLLYGYTF.

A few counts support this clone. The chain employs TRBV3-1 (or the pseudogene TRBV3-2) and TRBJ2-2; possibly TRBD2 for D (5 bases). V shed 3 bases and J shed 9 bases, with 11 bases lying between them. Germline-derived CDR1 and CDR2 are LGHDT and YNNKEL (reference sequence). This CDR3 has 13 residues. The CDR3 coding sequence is TGTGCCAGCAGCCACTTTCCGGGGTGGGAGCTGTTTTTT. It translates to CASSHFPGWELFF.

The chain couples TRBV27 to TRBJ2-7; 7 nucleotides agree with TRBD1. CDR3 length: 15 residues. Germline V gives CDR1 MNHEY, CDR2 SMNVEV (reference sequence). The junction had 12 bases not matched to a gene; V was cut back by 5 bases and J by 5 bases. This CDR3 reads CASSPQTGSFNEQYF. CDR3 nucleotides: TGTGCCAGCAGTCCTCAGACAGGGTCGTTCAACGAGCAGTACTTC.

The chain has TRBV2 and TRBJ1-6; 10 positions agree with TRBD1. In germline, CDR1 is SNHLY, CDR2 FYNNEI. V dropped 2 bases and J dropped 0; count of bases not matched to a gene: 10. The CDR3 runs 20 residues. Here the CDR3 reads CASSEFRGQGPSSYNSPLHF. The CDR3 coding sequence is TGTGCCAGCAGTGAATTTAGGGGACAGGGGCCCAGCTCCTATAATTCACCCCTCCACTTT.

The CDR3 DNA reads TGTGCCAGCAGCGTGGACAGATCCTACGAGCAGTACTTC. Its protein is CASSVDRSYEQYF. The rearrangement joins TRBV2 to TRBJ2-7; D may be TRBD1 (6 bases). This CDR3 region has 13 residues. Germline V gene sequence: CDR1 SNHLY, CDR2 FYNNEI. The V gene lost 6 bases and the J gene lost 1 base, with 10 bases spanning the gap.

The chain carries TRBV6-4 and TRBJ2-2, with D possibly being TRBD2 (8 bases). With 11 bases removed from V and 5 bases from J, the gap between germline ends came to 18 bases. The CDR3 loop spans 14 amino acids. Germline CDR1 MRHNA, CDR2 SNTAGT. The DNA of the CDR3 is TGTGCCCACGGGAGGGGGCCGAGGACCGGGGAGCTGTTTTTT. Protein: CAHGRGPRTGELFF.

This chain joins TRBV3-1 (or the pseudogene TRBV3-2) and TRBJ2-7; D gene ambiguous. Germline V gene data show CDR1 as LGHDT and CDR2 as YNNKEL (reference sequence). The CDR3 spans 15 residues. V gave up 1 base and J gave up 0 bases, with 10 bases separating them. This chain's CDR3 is CASSQGPTGSYEQYF. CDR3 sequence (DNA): TGTGCCAGCAGCCAAGGACCGACGGGCTCCTACGAGCAGTACTTC.

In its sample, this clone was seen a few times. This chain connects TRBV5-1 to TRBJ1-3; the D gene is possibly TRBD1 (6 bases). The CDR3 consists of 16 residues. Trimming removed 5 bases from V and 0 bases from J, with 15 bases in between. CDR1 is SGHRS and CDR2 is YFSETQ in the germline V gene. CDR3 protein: CASRFSTGSSGNTIYF. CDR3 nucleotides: TGCGCCAGCAGATTTAGTACAGGGAGCTCTGGAAACACCATATATTTT.

As DNA, the CDR3 is TGTGCCAGCAGCTTCGGCGGGACGGGGAACATTCAGTACTTC. Encoded protein: CASSFGGTGNIQYF. V usage is TRBV7-9 and J usage is TRBJ2-4; possible D gene TRBD2, 6 bases. CDR3 length equals 14 residues. Trimming shortened V by 3 bases and J by 7 bases, and 13 bases separated the two germline ends. Germline CDR1 reads SEHNR; CDR2 reads FQNEAQ (reference sequence).

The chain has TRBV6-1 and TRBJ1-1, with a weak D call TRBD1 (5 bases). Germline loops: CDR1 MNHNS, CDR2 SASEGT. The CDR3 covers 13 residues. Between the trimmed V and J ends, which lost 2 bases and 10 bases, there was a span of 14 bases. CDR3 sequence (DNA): TGTGCCAGCAGTGAATGGGGGACTCAGGGAGCTTTCTTT. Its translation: CASSEWGTQGAFF.